This entry lists 12 T cell receptor beta chains sequenced from one sample in a study of stem cell transplantation in POMP-related autoinflammatory disease. TCRdb's copy holds only in-frame clones and misses some; the assay was immunoSEQ multiplex PCR. The data show about 6,900 clones, roughly four fifths seen once. Material for sequencing was a CXCR5-defined cell subset from PBMCs. The receptors originated from a human donor in good health.

This clone was seen only a few times. The chain carries TRBV7-8 and TRBJ2-5; 9 nucleotides line up with TRBD2. Germline loops: CDR1 SGHVS, CDR2 FQNEAQ. The CDR3 covers 15 residues. V lost 5 bases and J lost 7; bases outside the gene matches: 11. The CDR3 region has the DNA TGTGCCAGCAGCCCTGGGACTAGCCATGTGGGGACCCAGTACTTC. Residues: CASSPGTSHVGTQYF.

V gene TRBV19 combines with J gene TRBJ2-3, with D uncertain. Between the trimmed V and J ends, which lost 5 bases and 6 bases, there was a span of 18 bases. The CDR3 extends over 15 amino acids. The V gene's germline CDR1 is LNHDA and CDR2 SQIVND (reference sequence). For the CDR3, the DNA is TGTGCCAGTAGTGGTAGTGGGTCTGGCTTGGATACGCAGTATTTT. It yields the protein CASSGSGSGLDTQYF.

This chain connects TRBV5-4 to TRBJ1-1; D is uncertain. Trimming shortened V by 4 bases and J by 11 bases, and 18 bases separated the two germline ends. In germline, CDR1 is SGHNT, CDR2 YYREEE (reference sequence). CDR3 length: 13 amino acids. DNA for the CDR3: TGTGCCAGCAGCCACCAACGATCGCAGTGGGCTTTCTTT. Protein: CASSHQRSQWAFF.

The V and J genes are TRBV7-9 and TRBJ2-5; D may be TRBD1 or TRBD2 (5 bases each). The germline V gene has CDR1 SEHNR and CDR2 FQNEAQ (reference sequence). CDR3 length: 14 amino acids. V was cut by 1 base and J by 5 bases, with 11 bases left in between. The CDR3 bases are TGTGCCAGCAGCTTAGACTCTTGGGGGGAGACCCAGTACTTC. Translation gives CASSLDSWGETQYF.

The chain couples TRBV9 to TRBJ1-2; D is unclear. The CDR3 runs to 16 residues. Looked up from germline, CDR1 is SGDLS and CDR2 is YYNGEE. Trimming pared 0 bases from V and 7 bases from J, leaving 19 bases between. DNA of the CDR3: TGTGCCAGCAGCGTAGAGGAGGGTATACCCTACGGTGGCTACACCTTC. It translates to CASSVEEGIPYGGYTF.

The V call is TRBV4-1, the J call TRBJ1-1; D gene ambiguous. Germline lookup yields CDR1 MGHRA and CDR2 YSYEKL. Between the trimmed V and J ends, which lost 3 bases and 1 base, there was a span of 12 bases. This CDR3 has 15 residues. CDR3 DNA: TGCGCCAGCAGCCACCCAGGACGTAGGAACACTGAAGCTTTCTTT. Its translation is CASSHPGRRNTEAFF.

The chain couples TRBV19 to TRBJ1-5, with D perhaps TRBD1 (5 bases). The germline CDR1 and CDR2 sequences are LNHDA and SQIVND (reference sequence). V lost 5 bases to trimming and J lost 5 bases, with 19 bases between them. The CDR3 loop spans 16 amino acids. The chain's CDR3 is CASSSQERGSYQPQHF. In DNA, the CDR3 is TGTGCCAGTAGTTCCCAGGAACGGGGGAGCTATCAGCCCCAGCATTTT.

This clone was picked up one time. The chain couples TRBV6-1 to TRBJ1-3, with D tentatively TRBD1 (5 bases). CDR3 length equals 15 residues. V lost 7 bases and J 2 bases, leaving 15 bases between the germline ends. Germline CDR1 is MNHNS and CDR2 is SASEGT. The CDR3 loop reads CASKFDSAPGNTIYF. The CDR3 nucleotides read TGTGCCAGCAAATTCGACAGCGCGCCTGGAAACACCATATATTTT.

The chain carries TRBV4-1 and TRBJ1-5; 7 bases are a match to TRBD1. V shed 3 bases and J 4 bases; nucleotides not matched to a gene: 6. Germline values: CDR1 MGHRA, CDR2 YSYEKL. This CDR3 has 15 residues. CDR3: CASSHPGQTNQPQHF. In nucleotides, the CDR3 is TGCGCCAGCAGCCATCCGGGACAGACTAATCAGCCCCAGCATTTT.

The CDR3 here is CASSQEPGQGAVGELFF. The DNA for the CDR3 is TGCGCCAGCAGCCAAGAGCCGGGACAGGGGGCAGTCGGGGAGCTGTTTTTT. The V and J genes are TRBV4-3 and TRBJ2-2; 12 nucleotides align to TRBD1. Germline V gene lookup returns CDR1 LGHNA and CDR2 YSLEER. The V gene end was trimmed by 0 bases and the J gene end by 7 bases; junction bases not matched to a gene: 6. CDR3 length equals 17 residues.

The chain is built from TRBV11-2 and TRBJ1-3; a weak D match, TRBD1 (5 bases). Germline assignment: CDR1 SGHAT and CDR2 FQNNGV. Trimming cost V 7 bases and J 0 bases, with 16 bases left between them. There are 16 residues in the CDR3. For the CDR3, the DNA is TGTGCCAGCACCCTAGGGGTCAGGAACTCTGGAAACACCATATATTTT. This codes for CASTLGVRNSGNTIYF. Looking up the rest from reference TRBV11-2 and TRBJ1-3 gives the full variable domain: EAGVAQSPRYKIIEKRQSVAFWCNPISGHATLYWYQQILGQGPKLLIQFQNNGVVDDSQLPKDRFSAERLKGVDSTLKIQPAKLEDSAVYLCASTLGVRNSGNTIYFGEGSWLTVV.

This clone was seen just once. V and J are TRBV6-6 and TRBJ2-5; TRBD2 matches at 13 bases. The CDR3 is 16 residues long. With V trimmed by 5 bases and J by 5 bases, 8 bases remained unmatched. CDR1 is MNHNY and CDR2 is SVGAGI in the germline V gene (reference sequence). The CDR3 DNA sequence: TGTGCCAGCAGTAAGGGACTAGCGGGGTTCGGGGAGACCCAGTACTTC. Encoded protein: CASSKGLAGFGETQYF.